A selection of T cell receptor beta chains follows, all from one sample in a study of post-analysis software for immune sequencing data. TCRdb used MiXCR to reprocess the PCR reads, holding one entry per CDR3 protein. The data show fewer than 850,000 distinct CDR3 sequences, with roughly 27% seen just once and roughly 0.54% held by the top ten. Sequencing input: blood. The receptors here all came from a girl aged 10 to 17 with multiple sclerosis. Both conserved end residues are part of each CDR3.

TRBV10-3	TRBJ2-5	CAIRGQLQETRYF
TRBV20-1	TRBJ1-6	CSARDLNSYNSPLHF
TRBV5-1	TRBJ2-1	CASSSLADAGRVNEQFF
TRBV6-2/TRBV6-3	TRBJ1-1	CASSYSTGNTGAFF
TRBV28	TRBJ2-3	CASSSPSGMSTDTQYF
TRBV10-3	TRBJ1-1	CAIRDGQTNTEAFF
TRBV10-3	TRBJ2-5	CAIRSDTAGETQYF
TRBV28	TRBJ1-1	CASSLSYRVLNTEAFF
TRBV15	TRBJ1-5	CATSRVSGPNQPQHF
TRBV4-2	TRBJ2-7	CASSQAIGLNQGEQYF
TRBV7-9	TRBJ1-1	CASSLIESYTEAFF
TRBV28	TRBJ2-3	CASRAGRAATQYF
TRBV4-3	TRBJ2-2	CASSLRGVRTGELFF
TRBV4-3	TRBJ2-7	CASSTDRGSSYEQYF
TRBV25-1	TRBJ2-1	CASSEWLEAGEQFF
TRBV20-1	TRBJ2-7	CSARSGTSGSSYEQYF
TRBV29-1	TRBJ2-7	CSVEDEGVGYEQYF
TRBV28	TRBJ2-4	CASSFPARVAAKNIQYF
TRBV5-1	TRBJ1-1	CASSPHDRGVNTEAFF
TRBV20-1	TRBJ2-4	CSARDGLAGAKNIQYF
TRBV7-2	TRBJ1-1	CASSPLPGGATEAFF
TRBV28	TRBJ2-3	CASSLGSRGKGDTQYF
TRBV19	TRBJ1-6	CASSTQGGNSPLHF
TRBV12-5	TRBJ2-1	CASVSAGASSYNEQFF
TRBV5-5	TRBJ1-4	CASSRRGGGGEKLFF
TRBV11-2	TRBJ1-4	CASSPLHRPRSGADQFRGDEKLFF
TRBV14	TRBJ2-1	CASTNLLAPGLNEQFF
TRBV5-6	TRBJ1-2	CASSLVGDSGDGCTF
TRBV3-1	TRBJ2-1	CASRKTGEQFF
TRBV20-1	TRBJ2-7	CSARAPTGTYEQYF
TRBV5-1	TRBJ2-5	CASSSDNSQETQYF
TRBV18	TRBJ2-5	CASSPPKSSGREETQYF
TRBV20-1	TRBJ2-1	CSAPYNEQFF
TRBV5-6	TRBJ2-3	CASSLAGAGGTDTQYF
TRBV7-2	TRBJ2-3	CASSLALGGTDTQYF
TRBV5-1	TRBJ2-7	CASSLAIEAVSYEQYF
TRBV28	TRBJ2-5	CASSLLAEYQETQYF
TRBV7-9	TRBJ2-5	CASATSMVGETQYF
TRBV6-5	TRBJ1-5	CASSSRRGGGQPQHF
TRBV6-1	TRBJ1-5	CASSGQGGMGNQPQHF
TRBV29-1	TRBJ2-1	CSLRGSGSSYNEQFF
TRBV29-1	TRBJ2-2	CSARTSGSVGELFF
TRBV6-5	TRBJ2-3	CASSFQSGRAPDTQYF
TRBV7-8	TRBJ1-5	CASSHMEGGNQPQHF
TRBV20-1	TRBJ2-1	CSASTSDMYNEQFF
TRBV11-2	TRBJ2-1	CASSQGTSGSNEQFF
TRBV25-1	TRBJ2-7	CASSAGRYEQYF
TRBV29-1	TRBJ2-7	CSVIVTGDYEQYF
TRBV3-1	TRBJ1-5	CASSQDRGPYQPQHF
TRBV10-3	TRBJ2-4	CAISEGGVDIQYF
TRBV7-2	TRBJ2-7	CATTTSGGYEQYF
TRBV6-6	TRBJ2-2	CASRSPAGSTGELFF
TRBV6-6	TRBJ1-2	CASSSTKAGTVYGYTF